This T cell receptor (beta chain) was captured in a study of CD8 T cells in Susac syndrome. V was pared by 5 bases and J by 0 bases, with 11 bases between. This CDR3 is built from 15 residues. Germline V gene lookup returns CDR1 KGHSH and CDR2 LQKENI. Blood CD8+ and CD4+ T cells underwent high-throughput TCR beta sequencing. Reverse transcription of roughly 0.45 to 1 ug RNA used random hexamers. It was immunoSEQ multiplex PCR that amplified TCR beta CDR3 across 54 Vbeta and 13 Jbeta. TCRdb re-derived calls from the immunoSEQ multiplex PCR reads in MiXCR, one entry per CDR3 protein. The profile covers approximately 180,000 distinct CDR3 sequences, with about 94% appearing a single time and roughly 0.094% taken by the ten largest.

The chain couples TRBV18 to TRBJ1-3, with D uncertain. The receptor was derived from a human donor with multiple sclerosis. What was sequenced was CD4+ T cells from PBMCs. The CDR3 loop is CASSALDVSGNTIYF. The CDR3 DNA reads TGTGCCAGCTCAGCTCTGGACGTCTCTGGAAACACCATATATTTT.